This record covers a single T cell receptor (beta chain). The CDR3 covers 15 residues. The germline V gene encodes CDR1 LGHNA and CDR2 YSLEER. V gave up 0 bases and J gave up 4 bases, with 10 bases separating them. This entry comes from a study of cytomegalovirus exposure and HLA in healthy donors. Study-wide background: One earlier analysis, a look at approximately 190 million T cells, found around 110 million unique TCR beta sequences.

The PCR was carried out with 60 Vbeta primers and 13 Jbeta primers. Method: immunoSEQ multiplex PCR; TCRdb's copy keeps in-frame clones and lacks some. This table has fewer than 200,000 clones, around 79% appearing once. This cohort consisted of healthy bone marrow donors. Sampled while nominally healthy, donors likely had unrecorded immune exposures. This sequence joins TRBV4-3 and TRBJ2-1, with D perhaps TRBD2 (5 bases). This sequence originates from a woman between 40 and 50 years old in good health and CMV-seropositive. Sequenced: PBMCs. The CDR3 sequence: CASSQDRGTYNEQFF. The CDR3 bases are TGCGCCAGCAGCCAAGACCGGGGAACATACAATGAGCAGTTCTTC.